The 8 T cell receptor beta chains presented below share a single source sample, sequenced in a study of blood T cells in healthy people across ages. Primed by a sample-barcoded 5' primer and a J-beta primer mix, a second PCR proceeded for 7 to 11 cycles. TCRdb called the 5' RACE reads again in MiXCR, with one record for every CDR3 protein. This sample yields about 780,000 distinct CDR3 sequences, of which around 62% are seen a single time; about a quarter belongs to the top ten. Sequencing was performed on blood. These receptors all come from a man aged 30 to 45 in good health.

The rearrangement links TRBV4-1 to TRBJ1-1, with D possibly being TRBD1 (5 bases). Trimming pared 0 bases from V and 6 bases from J, leaving 14 bases between. The CDR3 consists of 15 residues. Germline CDR1 is MGHRA and CDR2 is YSYEKL. CDR3 bases: TGCGCCAGCAGCCAAGATAGTCAGTGGGGCTCTGAAGCTTTCTTT. Its translation: CASSQDSQWGSEAFF.

This clonotype was seen only a few times. The CDR3 loop reads CASSQDPAGGAAGVDNEQFF. CDR3 sequence (DNA): TGTGCCAGCAGCCAAGATCCAGCCGGAGGAGCGGCGGGGGTTGACAATGAGCAGTTCTTC. This chain connects TRBV4-2 to TRBJ2-1; TRBD2 aligns across 7 bases. The CDR3 loop spans 20 amino acids. V gave up 0 bases and J gave up 5 bases; unmatched junction bases: 19. Germline lookup yields CDR1 LGHNA and CDR2 YNFKEQ.

The J gene is TRBJ2-7, the V gene TRBV7-2, with unresolved D. This CDR3 has 16 amino acids. CDR1 is SGHTA, CDR2 FQGNSA, per germline. Trimming took 1 base from V and 0 from J, leaving 13 bases between them. The CDR3: CASSLVGVTYSYEQYF. The CDR3 DNA follows: TGTGCCAGCAGCTTAGTTGGAGTGACATACTCCTACGAGCAGTACTTC.

This CDR3 is CASSTGQGTEAFF. The CDR3 bases are TGTGCCAGCAGTACGGGACAGGGAACTGAAGCTTTCTTT. The genes are TRBV6-5 and TRBJ1-1; 9 nucleotides align to TRBD1. V lost 5 bases, J lost 5 bases, and 3 bases stayed unmatched. CDR3 size: 13 residues. Germline V gene sequence: CDR1 MNHEY, CDR2 SVGAGI.

The V and J genes are TRBV7-3 and TRBJ2-1; D call uncertain. The CDR3 is made up of 13 amino acids. Per germline, CDR1 SGHTA and CDR2 FQGTGA. Between the trimmed V and J ends, which lost 1 base and 9 bases, there was a span of 10 bases. The CDR3 sequence is CASSLSALGEQFF. CDR3 coding DNA: TGTGCCAGCAGCTTAAGTGCGTTGGGTGAGCAGTTCTTC.

This sequence joins TRBV4-2 and TRBJ2-1, with D possibly TRBD2 on 5 matching bases. The CDR3 runs 15 residues. Germline V CDR1 and CDR2: LGHNA, YNFKEQ. V was shortened by 0 bases and J by 13 bases, with 19 bases between the two germline ends. CDR3 amino acids: CASSQEKGPWETQFF. DNA of the CDR3: TGTGCCAGCAGCCAAGAAAAAGGGCCGTGGGAGACCCAGTTCTTC.

The J gene is TRBJ2-3, the V gene TRBV11-2; 9 nucleotides align to TRBD2. V trimming: 5 bases; J trimming: 5 bases; junction bases outside the gene matches: 11. The germline gives CDR1 SGHAT, CDR2 FQNNGV. The CDR3 is 16 residues long. The CDR3 is CASSPASGVPGDTQYF. In DNA, the CDR3 is TGTGCCAGCAGCCCGGCTAGCGGGGTCCCGGGAGATACGCAGTATTTT.

The rearrangement joins TRBV5-1 to TRBJ2-5; D possibly corresponds to TRBD2 (6 bases). Germline values: CDR1 SGHRS, CDR2 YFSETQ. V lost 0 bases and J 7 bases, leaving 16 bases between the germline ends. There are 15 residues in the CDR3. CDR3 coding DNA: TGCGCCAGCAGCTTGGATCTACTAGCTGGGTTGACCCAGTACTTC. Encoded protein: CASSLDLLAGLTQYF.